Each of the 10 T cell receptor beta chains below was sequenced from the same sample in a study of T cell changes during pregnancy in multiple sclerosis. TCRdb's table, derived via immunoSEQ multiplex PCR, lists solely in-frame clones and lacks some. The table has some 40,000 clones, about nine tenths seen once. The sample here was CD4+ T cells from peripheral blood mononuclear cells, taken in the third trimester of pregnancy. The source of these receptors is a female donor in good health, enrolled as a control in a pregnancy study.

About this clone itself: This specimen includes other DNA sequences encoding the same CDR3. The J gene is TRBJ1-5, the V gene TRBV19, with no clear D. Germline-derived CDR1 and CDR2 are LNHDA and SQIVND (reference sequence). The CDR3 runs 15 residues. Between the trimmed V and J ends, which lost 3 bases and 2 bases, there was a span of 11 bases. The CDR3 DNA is TGTGCCAGTAGTATCCGAGGGAGTGGCAATCAGCCCCAGCATTTT. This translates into CASSIRGSGNQPQHF.

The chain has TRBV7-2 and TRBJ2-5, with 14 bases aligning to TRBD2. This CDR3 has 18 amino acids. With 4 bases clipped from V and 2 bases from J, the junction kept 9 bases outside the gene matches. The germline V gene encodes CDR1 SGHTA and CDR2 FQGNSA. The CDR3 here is CASSSWTSGRRGQETQYF. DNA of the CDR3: TGTGCCAGCAGCTCCTGGACTAGCGGGAGGAGGGGGCAAGAGACCCAGTACTTC. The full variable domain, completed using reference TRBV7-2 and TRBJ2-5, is GAGVSQSPSNKVTEKGKDVELRCDPISGHTALYWYRQSLGQGLEFLIYFQGNSAPDKSGLPSDRFSAERTGGSVSTLTIQRTQQEDSAVYLCASSSWTSGRRGQETQYFGPGTRLLVL.

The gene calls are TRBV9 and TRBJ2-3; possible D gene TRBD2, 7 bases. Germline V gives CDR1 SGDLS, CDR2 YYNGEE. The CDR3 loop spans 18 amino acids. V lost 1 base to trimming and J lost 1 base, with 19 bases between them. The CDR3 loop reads CASSVNGGLAAGTDTQYF. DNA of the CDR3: TGTGCCAGCAGCGTAAACGGGGGGCTAGCGGCGGGCACAGATACGCAGTATTTT.

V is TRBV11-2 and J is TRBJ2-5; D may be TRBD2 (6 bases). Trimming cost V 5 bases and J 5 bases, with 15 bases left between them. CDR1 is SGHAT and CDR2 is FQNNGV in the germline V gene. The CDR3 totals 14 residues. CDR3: CASSTRRDNETQYF. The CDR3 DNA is TGTGCCAGCAGCACCCGGCGGGATAACGAGACCCAGTACTTC.

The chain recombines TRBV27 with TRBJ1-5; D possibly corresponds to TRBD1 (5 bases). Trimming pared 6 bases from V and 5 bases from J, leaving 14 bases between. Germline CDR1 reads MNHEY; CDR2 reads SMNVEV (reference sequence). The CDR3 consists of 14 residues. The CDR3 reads CASRSGTHYQPQHF. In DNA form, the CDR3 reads TGTGCCAGCAGGTCCGGGACTCATTATCAGCCCCAGCATTTT.

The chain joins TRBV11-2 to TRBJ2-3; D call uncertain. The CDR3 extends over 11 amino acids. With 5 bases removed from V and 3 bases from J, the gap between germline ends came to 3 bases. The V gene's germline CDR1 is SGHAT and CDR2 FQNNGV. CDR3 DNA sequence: TGTGCCAGCAGCCCAACAGATACGCAGTATTTT. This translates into CASSPTDTQYF.

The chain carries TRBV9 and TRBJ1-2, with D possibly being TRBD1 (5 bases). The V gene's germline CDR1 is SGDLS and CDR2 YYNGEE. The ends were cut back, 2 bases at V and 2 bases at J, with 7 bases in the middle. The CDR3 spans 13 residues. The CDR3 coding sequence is TGTGCCAGCAGCGTCGGGGGGAACTATGGCTACACCTTC. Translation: CASSVGGNYGYTF.

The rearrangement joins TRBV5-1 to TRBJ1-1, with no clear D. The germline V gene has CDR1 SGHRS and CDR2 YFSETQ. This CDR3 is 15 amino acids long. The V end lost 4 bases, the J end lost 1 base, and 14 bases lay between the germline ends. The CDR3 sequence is CASSTEGSSNTEAFF. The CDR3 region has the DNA TGCGCCAGCAGCACGGAGGGTTCCTCGAACACTGAAGCTTTCTTT.

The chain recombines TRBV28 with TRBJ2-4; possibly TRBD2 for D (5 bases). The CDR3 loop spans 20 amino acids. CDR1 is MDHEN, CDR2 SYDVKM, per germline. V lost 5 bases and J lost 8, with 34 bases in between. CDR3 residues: CASSPTPILTELGRGDIQYF. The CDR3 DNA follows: TGTGCCAGCAGTCCGACCCCAATACTAACGGAGCTAGGGAGAGGCGACATTCAGTACTTC.

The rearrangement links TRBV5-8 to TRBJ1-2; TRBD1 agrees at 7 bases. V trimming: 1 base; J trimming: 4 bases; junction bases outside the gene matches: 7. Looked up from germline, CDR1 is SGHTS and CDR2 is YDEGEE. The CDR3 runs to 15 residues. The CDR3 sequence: CASSLTGAQSYGYTF. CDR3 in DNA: TGTGCCAGCAGCTTGACAGGGGCCCAGTCCTATGGCTACACCTTC.